The clone carrying this T cell receptor (beta chain) has just a few counts. Its antigen is currently unknown. These data are taken from a study of spatial heterogeneity in lung cancer. Germline V gives CDR1 SGHDN, CDR2 FVKESK. The V end lost 3 bases, the J end lost 2 bases, and 14 bases lay between the germline ends. The CDR3 has 15 amino acids. Unique molecular identifiers tagged every individual TCR cDNA molecule. In TCRdb, the 5' RACE reads were re-called with MiXCR into one record per CDR3 protein. The table records more than 75,000 distinct CDR3 sequences, around 19% of them present only once. The time point denotes: blood at routine non-recurrence follow-up after resection. Unsorted tumor, nontumor lung tissue or cryopreserved PBMC supplied the whole RNA. Overall study findings and caveats: Blood showed ubiquitous tumor TCRs more often at resection than at routine follow-up.

This sequence joins TRBV14 and TRBJ2-7; D possibly corresponds to TRBD2 (7 bases). The source material was PBMCs, sampled at follow-up. The origin of this receptor is a male donor with early-stage non-small cell lung cancer. CDR3: CASSHFRGAAYEQYF. CDR3 nucleotide sequence: TGTGCCAGCAGCCACTTCCGGGGGGCCGCCTACGAGCAGTACTTC.